The 32 T cell receptor beta chains in this list originate from one sample, sequenced in a study of blood T cell repertoires in COVID-19. Some clones are missing from TCRdb's copy, which holds only in-frame ones; the method was immunoSEQ multiplex PCR. The table shows over 85,000 clones, with around 86% occurring only once. Sequenced: peripheral blood. Every receptor here comes from a man aged 50-59 years with active or convalescent COVID-19.

CDR3 DNA sequence: TGTGCCAGCGGGAGGGATGAACAGCCCCAGCATTTT. As protein: CASGRDEQPQHF. This chain connects TRBV2 to TRBJ1-5, with unresolved D. In germline, CDR1 is SNHLY, CDR2 FYNNEI. This CDR3 has 12 amino acids. Trimming stripped 8 bases from V and 7 bases from J, with 12 bases between.

This rearrangement joins TRBV30 to TRBJ1-6, with a possible D match to TRBD1 (5 bases). Germline-derived CDR1 and CDR2 are GTSNPN and SVGIG (reference sequence). V was clipped by 0 bases and J by 12 bases, with 9 bases between them. The CDR3 sequence is 12 residues long. This CDR3 is CAWSVQDGPLHF. CDR3 DNA: TGTGCCTGGAGTGTACAGGACGGACCCCTCCACTTT.

This clone is a singleton in its sample. This chain connects TRBV27 to TRBJ2-2; 11 bases are a match to TRBD1. The V gene end was trimmed by 4 bases and the J gene end by 9 bases; junction bases not matched to a gene: 1. Germline CDR1 is MNHEY and CDR2 is SMNVEV (reference sequence). CDR3 length: 13 amino acids. CDR3 sequence (DNA): TGTGCCAGCAGTTGGACAGGGGGCCGGGAGCTGTTTTTT. Amino acids: CASSWTGGRELFF.

The chain is built from TRBV28 and TRBJ1-3; D possibly corresponds to TRBD1 (6 bases). CDR3 size: 14 residues. Trimming stripped 4 bases from V and 4 bases from J, with 11 bases between. Germline values: CDR1 MDHEN, CDR2 SYDVKM. CDR3 in amino acids: CASSSTGTGNTIYF. For the CDR3, the DNA is TGTGCCAGCAGTTCAACCGGGACAGGAAACACCATATATTTT.

This chain joins TRBV28 and TRBJ1-3, with D perhaps matching TRBD1 (5 bases). V dropped 6 bases and J dropped 2 bases, with 11 bases sitting between them. The CDR3 is made up of 14 amino acids. Germline V gene sequence: CDR1 MDHEN, CDR2 SYDVKM. The CDR3 is CASRVGGAGNTIYF. In DNA, the CDR3 is TGTGCCAGCAGGGTGGGAGGGGCTGGAAACACCATATATTTT.

This chain connects TRBV9 to TRBJ2-1; no firm D call. V was shortened by 0 bases and J by 0 bases, with 4 bases between the two germline ends. The CDR3 spans 14 residues. The germline gives CDR1 SGDLS, CDR2 YYNGEE. CDR3 bases: TGTGCCAGCAGCGTAGGGGCCTCCTACAATGAGCAGTTCTTC. Its protein is CASSVGASYNEQFF.

This chain links TRBV10-1 with TRBJ2-2; D perhaps matches TRBD2 (5 bases). There are 14 residues in the CDR3. Germline lookup yields CDR1 WNHNN and CDR2 SYGVQD (reference sequence). Trimming cost V 0 bases and J 7 bases, with 9 bases left between them. In DNA form, the CDR3 reads TGCGCCAGCAGTGAGTCGAACGGGATCGGGGAGCTGTTTTTT. It specifies CASSESNGIGELFF.

The chain has TRBV19 and TRBJ2-5; 7 bases line up with TRBD1. Germline values: CDR1 LNHDA, CDR2 SQIVND (reference sequence). CDR3 length equals 15 residues. Trimming cost V 5 bases and J 2 bases; bases outside gene matches: 8. The CDR3 bases are TGTGCCAGTAGTCTATTGACAGGGCCGCAAGAGACCCAGTACTTC. This gives the protein CASSLLTGPQETQYF.

The table lists this clone with a count of one. The chain links TRBV29-1 to TRBJ1-5, with D possibly TRBD1 on 5 matching bases. There are 14 residues in the CDR3. Germline CDR1 is SQVTM and CDR2 is ANQGSEA. The V and J ends lost 5 bases and 0 bases respectively, with 11 bases between them. The CDR3 protein is CSVSQGNSNQPQHF. In DNA form, the CDR3 reads TGCAGCGTTTCCCAGGGTAATAGCAATCAGCCCCAGCATTTT.

The table lists this clone with a count of one. The rearrangement links TRBV18 to TRBJ2-7, with a weak D call TRBD2 (6 bases). The CDR3 has 14 residues. Germline-derived CDR1 and CDR2 are KGHSH and LQKENI. Trimming left V 3 bases short and J 1 base short, with 10 bases between. The DNA for the CDR3 is TGTGCCAGCTCACCCTCGGGGGAGTCCTACGAGCAGTACGTC. Amino acids: CASSPSGESYEQYV.

The V gene is TRBV5-1, the J gene TRBJ2-7; 8 bases line up with TRBD2. This CDR3 region has 14 residues. V shed 4 bases, J shed 3 bases, and the junction held 6 bases outside the gene matches. Germline V gives CDR1 SGHRS, CDR2 YFSETQ. The CDR3 DNA follows: TGCGCCAGCAGCGCCCCGGGACTAGACTACGAGCAGTACTTC. Translation gives CASSAPGLDYEQYF.

This clone was counted only a few times. The V call is TRBV5-4, the J call TRBJ1-6, with D tentatively TRBD1 (5 bases). Trimming took 1 base from V and 8 from J, leaving 10 bases between them. Germline CDR1 and CDR2: SGHNT and YYREEE (reference sequence). This CDR3 has 14 amino acids. The CDR3 nucleotides read TGTGCCAGCAGCTTGCGGGGGGTGGATTCACCCCTCCACTTT. It specifies CASSLRGVDSPLHF.

This clone has a count of ten or more. This sequence joins TRBV19 and TRBJ1-5, with 12 bases aligning to TRBD1. The CDR3 is made up of 14 amino acids. CDR1 LNHDA and CDR2 SQIVND come from the germline V gene (reference sequence). The V and J ends lost 7 bases and 7 bases, in that order; junction bases with no gene match: 5. The CDR3 is CASTGTGGGQPQHF. CDR3 DNA: TGTGCCAGTACCGGGACAGGGGGCGGGCAGCCCCAGCATTTT.

The rearrangement joins TRBV28 to TRBJ1-2; D ambiguous. This CDR3 spans 13 amino acids. The germline CDR1 and CDR2 sequences are MDHEN and SYDVKM. Trimming shortened V by 2 bases and J by 8 bases, and 12 bases separated the two germline ends. The CDR3 protein is CASSLEGGQGYTF. CDR3 DNA: TGTGCCAGCAGTTTAGAGGGAGGGCAGGGCTACACCTTC.

The chain uses TRBV5-4 and TRBJ2-2; 9 positions match TRBD1. J was trimmed by 7 bases and V by 4 bases; bases with no gene match: 2. The CDR3 consists of 13 residues. Germline lookup yields CDR1 SGHNT and CDR2 YYREEE (reference sequence). CDR3 sequence reads: CASSRTGVGELFF. CDR3 nucleotides: TGTGCCAGCAGCCGGACAGGGGTCGGGGAGCTGTTTTTT. The complete variable domain, with remaining parts taken from reference TRBV5-4 and TRBJ2-2, reads ETGVTQSPTHLIKTRGQQVTLRCSSQSGHNTVSWYQQALGQGPQFIFQYYREEENGRGNFPPRFSGLQFPNYSSELNVNALELDDSALYLCASSRTGVGELFFGEGSRLTVL.

This clone was picked up one time. The chain recombines TRBV7-6 with TRBJ1-6; possible D gene TRBD1, 5 bases. Trimming left V 1 base short and J 7 bases short, with 14 bases between. This CDR3 comprises 16 residues. Germline loops: CDR1 SGHVS, CDR2 FNYEAQ. CDR3 coding DNA: TGTGCCAGCAGCTTAGAATTCGGGGGGGGGAATTCACCCCTCCACTTT. This encodes CASSLEFGGGNSPLHF.

This clone has more than one count but fewer than ten. The chain has TRBV9 and TRBJ2-4; D may be TRBD1 (6 bases). Trimming cost V 3 bases and J 1 base, with 11 bases left between them. This CDR3 is built from 15 residues. Germline-derived CDR1 and CDR2 are SGDLS and YYNGEE. The CDR3 protein is CASSESGAAKNIQYF. The CDR3 DNA sequence: TGTGCCAGCAGCGAGTCAGGGGCTGCCAAAAACATTCAGTACTTC.

The genes are TRBV6-1 and TRBJ2-3; D ambiguous. From germline, CDR1 is MNHNS and CDR2 SASEGT. The CDR3 consists of 17 residues. The germline V and J ends were trimmed by 1 base and 0 bases, with 14 bases remaining between them. The CDR3 DNA sequence: TGTGCCAGCAGTGAAGGAGGTGGCGGAGCTAGCACAGATACGCAGTATTTT. Its translation is CASSEGGGGASTDTQYF.

V and J are TRBV5-4 and TRBJ2-7; 7 positions agree with TRBD1. Losses at the gene ends were 3 bases for V and 6 bases for J; bases not matched to a gene: 12. The CDR3 is 15 residues long. The germline V gene encodes CDR1 SGHNT and CDR2 YYREEE (reference sequence). The CDR3 DNA reads as TGTGCCAGCAGCTCAACCGGACAGGTCGGCGCCGAGCAGTACTTC. It encodes CASSSTGQVGAEQYF.

The rearrangement uses TRBV21-1 and TRBJ1-5. TRBV21-1 is noted as a pseudogene. This CDR3 is built from 15 residues. The CDR3 sequence is CASRKGEGTHQPQHF. The CDR3 DNA follows: TGTGCCAGCAGAAAAGGGGAAGGGACTCATCAGCCCCAGCATTTT.

This clone was recorded only once. The chain has TRBV6-2 or TRBV6-3 and TRBJ2-7, with TRBD2 as a possible D gene (6 bases). Germline V gives CDR1 MNHEY, CDR2 SVGEGT. This CDR3 has 12 amino acids. Between the trimmed V and J ends, which lost 2 bases and 7 bases, there was a span of 9 bases. The CDR3, as DNA: TGTGCCAGCAGTTACGGGGACTCAGAGCAGTACTTC. As protein: CASSYGDSEQYF.

V usage is TRBV10-1 and J usage is TRBJ1-2, with 7 positions matching TRBD1. CDR1 WNHNN and CDR2 SYGVQD come from the germline V gene (reference sequence). The CDR3 runs 13 residues. After removal of 4 bases from V and 5 bases from J, the junction contained 4 bases not matched to a gene. As DNA, the CDR3 is TGCGCCAGCAGTGTGGACAGGAGTTATGGCTACACCTTC. It is translated as CASSVDRSYGYTF.

The rearrangement links TRBV5-1 to TRBJ1-2, with D possibly TRBD1 on 6 matching bases. This CDR3 contains 13 residues. Trimming shortened V by 4 bases and J by 4 bases, and 11 bases separated the two germline ends. Looked up from germline, CDR1 is SGHRS and CDR2 is YFSETQ. In DNA form, the CDR3 reads TGCGCCAGCAGCAAGACAGGCCCCTATGGCTACACCTTC. Translating it yields CASSKTGPYGYTF.

The rearrangement joins TRBV3-1 (or the pseudogene TRBV3-2) to TRBJ2-5, with 7 bases matching TRBD2. J lost 0 bases, V lost 3 bases, and 4 bases had no gene match. This CDR3 region has 15 residues. Germline assignment: CDR1 LGHDT and CDR2 YNNKEL (reference sequence). The CDR3 bases are TGTGCCAGCAGCCAGACTAGCCAGTACCAAGAGACCCAGTACTTC. Protein: CASSQTSQYQETQYF.

The V gene is TRBV18, the J gene TRBJ2-3, with TRBD1 identical over 8 bases. The CDR3 totals 14 residues. The V segment lost 3 bases and the J segment 7 bases; nucleotides outside the gene matches: 6. Germline V gene sequence: CDR1 KGHSH, CDR2 LQKENI. The CDR3 reads CASSPPDRVNTQYF. The CDR3 DNA is TGTGCCAGCTCACCCCCGGACAGGGTAAATACGCAGTATTTT. The complete variable domain, with remaining parts taken from reference TRBV18 and TRBJ2-3, reads NAGVMQNPRHLVRRRGQEARLRCSPMKGHSHVYWYRQLPEEGLKFMVYLQKENIIDESGMPKERFSAEFPKEGPSILRIQQVVRGDSAAYFCASSPPDRVNTQYFGPGTRLTVL.

This chain joins TRBV5-1 and TRBJ2-2; TRBD2 matches at 8 bases. The CDR3 length is 14 residues. Germline loops: CDR1 SGHRS, CDR2 YFSETQ. Trimming removed 0 bases from V and 6 bases from J; junction bases left unmatched: 1. The CDR3: CASSLAGGAGELFF. CDR3 bases: TGCGCCAGCAGCTTGGCCGGGGGGGCCGGGGAGCTGTTTTTT.

The chain links TRBV12-3 or TRBV12-4 to TRBJ2-5, with TRBD2 as a possible D gene (6 bases). The length of the CDR3 is 13 residues. The V end lost 2 bases, the J end lost 3 bases, and 7 bases lay between the germline ends. CDR3 in amino acids: CASSLWGEETQYF. The CDR3 coding sequence is TGTGCCAGCAGTTTATGGGGGGAAGAGACCCAGTACTTC.

The V call is TRBV10-3, the J call TRBJ1-6; D gene ambiguous. Germline CDR1 and CDR2: ENHRY and SYGVKD. The V end lost 2 bases, the J end lost 9 bases, and 11 bases lay between the germline ends. The CDR3 runs 14 residues. The CDR3 nucleotides are TGTGCCATCAGTGAGCCAGGTATAGGTTCACCCCTCCACTTT. Encoded protein: CAISEPGIGSPLHF.

This chain connects TRBV5-1 to TRBJ1-1; 11 nucleotides line up with TRBD1. From germline, CDR1 is SGHRS and CDR2 YFSETQ. V shed 3 bases and J 11 bases; nucleotides not matched to a gene: 6. The CDR3 spans 13 residues. The CDR3 reads CASSSRTGGDAFF. The DNA for the CDR3 is TGCGCCAGCAGCTCACGGACAGGGGGCGACGCTTTCTTT.

V usage is TRBV13 and J usage is TRBJ2-1, with 13 bases lining up with TRBD2. CDR3 length: 16 amino acids. J lost 7 bases, V lost 5 bases, and 8 bases had no gene match. Germline CDR1 PRHDT, CDR2 FYEKMQ (reference sequence). In nucleotides, the CDR3 is TGTGCCAGCAGCGCCCCGGGGACTAGCGGGACAAATGAGCAGTTCTTC. It translates to CASSAPGTSGTNEQFF. Full variable domain (outside the CDR3, taken from reference TRBV13 and TRBJ2-1): AAGVIQSPRHLIKEKRETATLKCYPIPRHDTVYWYQQGPGQDPQFLISFYEKMQSDKGSIPDRFSAQQFSDYHSELNMSSLELGDSALYFCASSAPGTSGTNEQFFGPGTRLTVL.

This clone has just a few counts. The chain joins TRBV7-2 to TRBJ1-1; D perhaps matches TRBD1 (6 bases). Trimming pared 6 bases from V and 5 bases from J, leaving 13 bases between. This CDR3 contains 13 residues. CDR1 SGHTA and CDR2 FQGNSA come from the germline V gene. CDR3 bases: TGTGCCAGCAGTACACAGGGTGAAACTGAAGCTTTCTTT. This codes for CASSTQGETEAFF. Looking up the rest from reference TRBV7-2 and TRBJ1-1 gives the full variable domain: GAGVSQSPSNKVTEKGKDVELRCDPISGHTALYWYRQSLGQGLEFLIYFQGNSAPDKSGLPSDRFSAERTGGSVSTLTIQRTQQEDSAVYLCASSTQGETEAFFGQGTRLTVV.

CDR3 in amino acids: CASSLARDRERADTQYF. CDR3 in DNA: TGTGCCAGCAGCTTAGCGAGGGACAGGGAGAGGGCAGATACGCAGTATTTT. This rearrangement joins TRBV7-6 to TRBJ2-3, with TRBD1 identical over 9 bases. CDR1 is SGHVS and CDR2 is FNYEAQ in the germline V gene. Trimming at V came to 0 bases and at J to 4 bases, leaving 8 bases not matched to a gene. This CDR3 contains 17 residues.